The clone carrying this T cell receptor beta chain was observed at least ten times. Its antigen is undetermined. These data belong to a study of T-cell reconstitution after alpha-beta-depleted transplantation in children. Findings of the study overall: Newly produced T cells mostly provided counts and TCRbeta diversity after one year, as hyperexpanded clones declined. Several hundred expanded graft clones reportedly gave rise to the alpha-beta T cells present about two months after transplant. Surviving recipient T cells and intrathymic progenitors accounted for some patients' high TCRbeta diversity at day 60.

V was cut by 0 bases and J by 2 bases, with 11 bases left in between. This CDR3 comprises 15 residues. Germline loops: CDR1 SGHVS, CDR2 FQNEAQ. Preparation of the TCRbeta library involved a method that used unique molecular identifiers. TCRdb passed the PCR reads through MiXCR, listing each CDR3 protein once. The data contain approximately 150,000 distinct CDR3 sequences, about 8.8% of them singletons. This clonotype was obtained from a female patient aged 2-15 years who had a stem cell transplant for congenital amegakaryocytic thrombocytopenia, so the T cells may come from the graft donor. This chain links TRBV7-8 with TRBJ2-7, with D unresolved. This material consisted of PBMCs, mostly from graft donor cells, taken 180 days after TCRalphabeta/CD19-depleted stem cell transplant. CDR3 DNA sequence: TGTGCCAGCAGCTTAGCGCCAGGCCTCACCTACGAGCAGTACTTC. Its protein is CASSLAPGLTYEQYF.